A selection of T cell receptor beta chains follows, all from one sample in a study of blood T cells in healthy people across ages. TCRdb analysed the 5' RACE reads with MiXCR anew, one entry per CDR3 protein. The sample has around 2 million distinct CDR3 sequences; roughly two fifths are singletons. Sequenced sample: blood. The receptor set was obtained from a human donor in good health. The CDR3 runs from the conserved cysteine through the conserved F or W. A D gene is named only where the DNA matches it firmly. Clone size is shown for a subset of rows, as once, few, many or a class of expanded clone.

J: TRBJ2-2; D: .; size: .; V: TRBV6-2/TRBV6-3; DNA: TGTGCCAGCAGACCGAACCGGGCTTGGAACACCGGGGAGCTGTTTTTT; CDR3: CASRPNRAWNTGELFF
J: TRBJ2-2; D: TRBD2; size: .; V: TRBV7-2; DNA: TGTGCCAGTTCAAAGCGGGGGGGCCAAAGCGGGGAGCTGTTTTTT; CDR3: CASSKRGGQSGELFF
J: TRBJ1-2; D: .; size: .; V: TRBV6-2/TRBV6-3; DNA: TGTGCCAGCAGTTACTCGGCGGTGGGGTATGGCTACACCTTC; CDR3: CASSYSAVGYGYTF
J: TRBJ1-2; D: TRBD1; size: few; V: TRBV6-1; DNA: TGTGCCAGCAGTCCAGATGCTTTTGGACAGGGTAGGGCCTATGGCTACACCTTC; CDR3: CASSPDAFGQGRAYGYTF
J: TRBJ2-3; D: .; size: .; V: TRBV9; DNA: TGTGCCAGCAGCGCATCCGGGACCCATTTAGATACGCAGTATTTT; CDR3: CASSASGTHLDTQYF
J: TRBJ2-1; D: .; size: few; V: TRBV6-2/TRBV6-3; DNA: TGTGCCAGCAGCTGGGGACCGAGCTCCTACAATGAGCAGTTCTTC; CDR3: CASSWGPSSYNEQFF
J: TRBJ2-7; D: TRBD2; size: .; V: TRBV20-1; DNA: TGCAGTGCTAGAGATGGTGGCGGGGGGCAGATTCACGAGCAGTACTTC; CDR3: CSARDGGGGQIHEQYF
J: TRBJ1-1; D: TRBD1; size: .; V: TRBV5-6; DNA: TGTGCCAGCAGCTTATTACAGGGGGTCACTGAAGCTTTCTTT; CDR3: CASSLLQGVTEAFF
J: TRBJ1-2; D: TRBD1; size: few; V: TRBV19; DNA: TGTGCCAGTAAGGGACAGGAATATGGCTACACCTTC; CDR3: CASKGQEYGYTF
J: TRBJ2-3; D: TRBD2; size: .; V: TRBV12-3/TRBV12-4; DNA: TGTGCCAGCACCAGACTAGCGGGGGGCAGGGATACGCAGTATTTT; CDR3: CASTRLAGGRDTQYF
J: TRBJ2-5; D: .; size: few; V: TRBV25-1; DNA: TGTGCCAGCAGTGAATCCCCCCTAGCTGGAGAGACCCAGTACTTC; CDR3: CASSESPLAGETQYF
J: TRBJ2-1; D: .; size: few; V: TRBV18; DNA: TGTGCCAGCTCCGAGGTTTTCAGCTCCTACAATGAGCAGTTCTTC; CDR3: CASSEVFSSYNEQFF